The following is a T cell receptor beta chain sequence with its context. Its cognate antigen is unknown. This sample stems from a study of cytomegalovirus exposure and HLA in healthy donors. The CDR3 runs to 14 residues. The V gene's germline CDR1 is SGHTA and CDR2 FQGNSA. The junction had 8 bases not matched to a gene; V was cut back by 4 bases and J by 8 bases. Whole-study results and caveats: There was a cluster of highly shared sequence variants that was likely a sequencing artifact.

13 Jbeta primers and 60 Vbeta primers were used for the PCR. Sequenced by immunoSEQ multiplex PCR; TCRdb stores in-frame clones only, minus some. The sample totals some 200,000 clones. The sample was PBMCs. The chain has TRBV7-2 and TRBJ1-2; TRBD1 aligns across 9 bases. This receptor was taken from a man aged 30-40 years in good health and CMV-seronegative. CDR3 DNA sequence: TGTGCCAGCAGCTCCCCAGACAGGGGGTACGGCTACACCTTC. It specifies CASSSPDRGYGYTF.